The 11 T cell receptor beta chains given below trace back to one sample, sequenced in a study of T cell responses to AZD1222 COVID-19 vaccine. Sequenced by immunoSEQ multiplex PCR; TCRdb stores in-frame clones only, minus some. There are tens of thousands of clones in the sample; around nine tenths occur only once, and under 5% lies in the top ten. Here the sequenced sample was peripheral blood, taken on day 0 of AZD1222 vaccination. All receptors come from an adult in good health.

V is TRBV6-5 and J is TRBJ2-2; weak D call: TRBD2 (6 bases). The CDR3 totals 14 residues. Germline CDR1 is MNHEY and CDR2 is SVGAGI. V lost 11 bases and J lost 0, with 13 bases in between. CDR3: CACAGRPNTGELFF. The CDR3 DNA follows: TGTGCCTGCGCCGGGAGACCGAACACCGGGGAGCTGTTTTTT.

The chain recombines TRBV10-3 with TRBJ2-7; 8 bases match TRBD2. This CDR3 has 16 residues. The germline V gene has CDR1 ENHRY and CDR2 SYGVKD. Unmatched junction bases numbered 5, after V lost 1 base and J lost 0 bases. The CDR3 DNA sequence: TGTGCCATCAGTGAGTACGGGGGGGCACGCTCCTACGAGCAGTACTTC. Translated: CAISEYGGARSYEQYF.

DNA for the CDR3: TGTGCCAGCAGTTACCAGGGGGCAGGAGAGACCCAGTACTTC. This codes for CASSYQGAGETQYF. V usage is TRBV27 and J usage is TRBJ2-5, with TRBD1 matching over 8 bases. Trimming took 4 bases from V and 4 from J; bases not matched to a gene: 5. There are 14 residues in the CDR3. The germline V gene encodes CDR1 MNHEY and CDR2 SMNVEV (reference sequence).

J is TRBJ2-3 and V is TRBV30; TRBD1 might be the D (6 bases). Germline V gene sequence: CDR1 GTSNPN, CDR2 SVGIG (reference sequence). V lost 2 bases and J lost 3, with 18 bases in between. CDR3 length: 16 amino acids. The CDR3: CAWSNGGDFSTDTQYF. In DNA, the CDR3 is TGTGCCTGGAGTAATGGGGGCGATTTCTCGACAGATACGCAGTATTTT.

The genes are TRBV14 and TRBJ1-4, with 8 nucleotides matching TRBD1. Germline V gene lookup returns CDR1 SGHDN and CDR2 FVKESK. V trimming: 0 bases; J trimming: 0 bases; junction bases outside the gene matches: 12. This CDR3 spans 20 amino acids. This CDR3 is CASSQEVRTGRNATNEKLFF. The CDR3 region has the DNA TGTGCCAGCAGCCAAGAAGTCCGGACAGGGCGGAATGCAACTAATGAAAAACTGTTTTTT.

The genes are TRBV7-2 and TRBJ1-1, with a possible D match to TRBD1 (6 bases). The germline CDR1 and CDR2 sequences are SGHTA and FQGNSA. The CDR3 covers 15 residues. Trimming removed 4 bases at V and 2 bases at J, with 14 bases between. CDR3 in DNA: TGTGCCAGCAGCTCTGGAGAGACAGGAAACACTGAAGCTTTCTTT. Encoded protein: CASSSGETGNTEAFF.

The table lists this clone with a few counts. The V and J genes are TRBV5-1 and TRBJ1-1, with D unresolved. Germline CDR1 and CDR2: SGHRS and YFSETQ. V lost 5 bases to trimming and J lost 3 bases, with 17 bases between them. The CDR3 totals 15 residues. CDR3 residues: CASSGSQELDTEAFF. DNA of the CDR3: TGCGCCAGCAGTGGTTCCCAGGAATTGGACACTGAAGCTTTCTTT.

This clone was detected a few times. J is TRBJ2-1 and V is TRBV3-1 (or the pseudogene TRBV3-2), with TRBD2 as a possible D gene (5 bases). The V end lost 3 bases, the J end lost 6 bases, and 18 bases lay between the germline ends. Germline V gene sequence: CDR1 LGHDT, CDR2 YNNKEL (reference sequence). The CDR3 runs to 16 residues. CDR3 sequence: CASSHGVGEAGNEQFF. CDR3 coding DNA: TGTGCCAGCAGCCATGGTGTGGGAGAGGCGGGCAATGAGCAGTTCTTC.

The genes are TRBV18 and TRBJ1-1, with D possibly matching TRBD1 (5 bases). Trimming pared 2 bases from V and 6 bases from J, leaving 16 bases between. This CDR3 region has 15 residues. Per the germline V gene, CDR1 is KGHSH and CDR2 is LQKENI. As DNA, the CDR3 is TGTGCCAGCTCACCAGTAGGATCAGGGAGCGCTGAAGCTTTCTTT. Protein sequence: CASSPVGSGSAEAFF.

CDR3 protein: CASSIPQRAQYF. The DNA for the CDR3 is TGTGCCAGTAGTATTCCGCAGAGGGCCCAGTACTTC. V and J are TRBV19 and TRBJ2-5; D might be TRBD2 (5 bases). Germline V gene data show CDR1 as LNHDA and CDR2 as SQIVND (reference sequence). The CDR3 is made up of 12 amino acids. V was trimmed by 3 bases and J by 9 bases, leaving 11 bases between them.

This rearrangement joins TRBV9 to TRBJ1-1, with D perhaps TRBD1 (6 bases). The germline gives CDR1 SGDLS, CDR2 YYNGEE. The CDR3 is 19 residues long. Trimming stripped 0 bases from V and 2 bases from J, with 23 bases between. CDR3 in DNA: TGTGCCAGCAGCGTAGCCCGCACGACAGGCCAGGCTACCAACACTGAAGCTTTCTTT. Translating gives CASSVARTTGQATNTEAFF.